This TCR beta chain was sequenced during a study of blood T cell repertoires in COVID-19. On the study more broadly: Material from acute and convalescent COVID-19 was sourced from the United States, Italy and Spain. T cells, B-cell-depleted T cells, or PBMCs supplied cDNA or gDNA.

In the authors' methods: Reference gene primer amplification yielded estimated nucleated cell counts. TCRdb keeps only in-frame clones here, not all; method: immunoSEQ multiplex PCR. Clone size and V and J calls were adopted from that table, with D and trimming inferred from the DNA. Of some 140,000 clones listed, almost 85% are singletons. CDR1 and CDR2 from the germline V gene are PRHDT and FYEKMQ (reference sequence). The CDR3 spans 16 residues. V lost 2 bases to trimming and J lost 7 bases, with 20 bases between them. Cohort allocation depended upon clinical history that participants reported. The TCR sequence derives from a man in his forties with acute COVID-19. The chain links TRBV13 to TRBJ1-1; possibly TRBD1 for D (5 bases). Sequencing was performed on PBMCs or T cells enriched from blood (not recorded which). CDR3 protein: CASSLRVGDGRSEAFF. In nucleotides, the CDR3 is TGTGCCAGCAGCTTAAGAGTGGGGGACGGGAGAAGTGAAGCTTTCTTT.